This T cell receptor (beta chain) stems from a study of CD8 T cells in ankylosing spondylitis. Quantitative 5'-RACE with molecular barcodes was used to make the TCR beta libraries. TCRdb independently ran MiXCR on the 5' RACE reads; one entry per CDR3 protein. The sample carries under 400,000 distinct CDR3 sequences, around a tenth recorded once. As concerns this clonotype: This could be a read error, since a much larger clone is one nucleotide away.

The germline CDR1 and CDR2 sequences are SGHRS and YFSETQ. The CDR3 has 13 residues. This clonotype was obtained from a female donor with ankylosing spondylitis or in good health (not recorded which). The chain joins TRBV5-1 to TRBJ1-2, with no clear D. Material for sequencing was blood, either unsorted or a sorted T cell fraction (not recorded which). CDR3 region: CASSLLPAYGDTF. The CDR3 nucleotides read TGCGCCAGCAGCTTACTGCCCGCATATGGCGACACCTTC.